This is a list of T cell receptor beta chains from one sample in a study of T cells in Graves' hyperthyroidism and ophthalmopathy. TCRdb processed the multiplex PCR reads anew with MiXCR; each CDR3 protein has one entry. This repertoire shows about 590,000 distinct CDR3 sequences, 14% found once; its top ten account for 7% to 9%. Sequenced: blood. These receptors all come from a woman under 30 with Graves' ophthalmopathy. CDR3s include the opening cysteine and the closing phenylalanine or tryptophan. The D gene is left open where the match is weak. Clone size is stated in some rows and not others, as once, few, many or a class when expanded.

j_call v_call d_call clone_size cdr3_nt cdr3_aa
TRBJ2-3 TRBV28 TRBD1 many TGTGCCAGCAGTTCGGGACAGCGCACAGATACGCAGTATTTT CASSSGQRTDTQYF
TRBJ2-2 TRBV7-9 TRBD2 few TGTGCCAGCAGCCAGGGACTAGCGGGAGTATCTGGGGAGCTGTTTTTT CASSQGLAGVSGELFF
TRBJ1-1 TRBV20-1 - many TGCAGTGCTAGAGGGGGGAACACTGAAGCTTTCTTT CSARGGNTEAFF
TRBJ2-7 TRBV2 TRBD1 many TGTGCCAGCAGTGTTCAGGGACAGGGTGTCGAGCAGTACTTC CASSVQGQGVEQYF
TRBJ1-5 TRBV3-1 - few TGTGCCAGTTCGGACGGATTTAGCAATCAGCCCCAGCATTTT CASSDGFSNQPQHF
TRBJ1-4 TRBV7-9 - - TGTGCCAGCAGCTTAACCCGACCGACGGGCTGGATTCGGGAAAAACTGTTTTTT CASSLTRPTGWIREKLFF
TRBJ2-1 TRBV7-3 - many TGTGCCAGCAGCTTACCCCAGCACAATGAGCAGTTCTTC CASSLPQHNEQFF
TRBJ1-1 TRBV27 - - TGTGCCAGCAGTTTCGGGGTCCTGACTGAAGCTTTCTTT CASSFGVLTEAFF
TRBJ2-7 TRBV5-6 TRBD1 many TGTGCCAGCAGCTTGGGGTTCGGGGACAGGCCATACGAGCAGTACTTC CASSLGFGDRPYEQYF
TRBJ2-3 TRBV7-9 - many TGTGCCAGCTCAGGGTGGGAGACGTTCCACACAGATACGCAGTATTTT CASSGWETFHTDTQYF
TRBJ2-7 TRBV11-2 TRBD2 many TGTGCCAGCAGCCCCGTCTGGGGGAGGGCACAGGAGCAGTACTTC CASSPVWGRAQEQYF
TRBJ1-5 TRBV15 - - TGTGCCACCAGCACCCCTAACACAGACTCCGTGCATTTT CATSTPNTDSVHF
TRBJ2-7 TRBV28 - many TGTGCCAGCGCCGGATTAACCCCCTACGAGCAGTACTTC CASAGLTPYEQYF
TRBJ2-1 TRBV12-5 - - TGTGCTAGTGGTTTGGAGGGTCGAGGACAGTTCTTC CASGLEGRGQFF